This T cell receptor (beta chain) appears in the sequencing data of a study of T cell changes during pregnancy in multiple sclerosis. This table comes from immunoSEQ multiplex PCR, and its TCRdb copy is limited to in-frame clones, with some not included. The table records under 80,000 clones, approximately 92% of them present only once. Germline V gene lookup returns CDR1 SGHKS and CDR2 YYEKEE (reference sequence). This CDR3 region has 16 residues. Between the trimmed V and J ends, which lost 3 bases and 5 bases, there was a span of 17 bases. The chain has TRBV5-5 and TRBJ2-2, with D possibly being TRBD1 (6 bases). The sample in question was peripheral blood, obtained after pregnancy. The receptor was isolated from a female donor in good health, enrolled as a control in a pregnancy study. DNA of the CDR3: TGTGCCAGCAGCTCACAGGGCTGGGGTCAGACCGGGGAGCTGTTTTTT. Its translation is CASSSQGWGQTGELFF. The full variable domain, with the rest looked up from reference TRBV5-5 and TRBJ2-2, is DAGVTQSPTHLIKTRGQQVTLRCSPISGHKSVSWYQQVLGQGPQFIFQYYEKEERGRGNFPDRFSARQFPNYSSELNVNALLLGDSALYLCASSSQGWGQTGELFFGEGSRLTVL.